This record concerns one TCR beta chain sequence. The antigen remains undetermined. Germline CDR1 reads MDHEN; CDR2 reads SYDVKM. This CDR3 is 13 amino acids long. Trimming left V 8 bases short and J 4 bases short, with 12 bases between. This sample was included in a study of shared clonotypes between healthy human individuals. Overall study findings and caveats: Several donors held around 5% of naive CD4 clonotypes in common. The study found lower generation probabilities in non-shared clonotypes than in those shared by all four donors.

Adult Caucasians living in Nashville, Tennessee made up all of the donors. CD4+ cells underwent separation, giving CD45RA+ naive and CD45RA-negative memory subsets. Libraries were prepared by immunoSEQ multiplex PCR; TCRdb keeps only in-frame clonotypes and omits some of them. The sample lists roughly 2.2 million clones, 85% to 95% seen once, with about 0.36% in the top ten. The specimen sequenced was naive CD4+ T cells from PBMCs. The subset: CD45RA+ positively selected. V usage is TRBV28 and J usage is TRBJ2-1; weak D call: TRBD2 (6 bases). This TCR derives from a man aged 18 to 35 in good health. Some clones in this sample may be carry-over from other donors' samples. The CDR3 nucleotides read TGTGCCAGCGGGCGGGACGCTTACAATGAGCAGTTCTTC. It yields the protein CASGRDAYNEQFF.